A single sample is the source of the 13 T cell receptor beta chains below, sequenced in a study of CD8 T cells in Susac syndrome. Random hexamers primed reverse transcription of about 0.5 to 1 ug RNA. TCRdb redid the calling of the immunoSEQ multiplex PCR reads with MiXCR, one entry per CDR3 protein. Altogether about 190,000 distinct CDR3 sequences are present, roughly 96% being singletons, with the ten largest covering about 0.094%. Source material: CD4+ T cells from PBMCs. These receptors came from a human donor in good health.

The chain carries TRBV9 and TRBJ1-1, with D unresolved. This CDR3 region has 15 residues. Trimming shortened V by 0 bases and J by 4 bases, and 13 bases separated the two germline ends. The germline CDR1 and CDR2 sequences are SGDLS and YYNGEE. CDR3 coding DNA: TGTGCCAGCAGCGTAGAGGTAGGAGGGTCCACTGAAGCTTTCTTT. Protein product: CASSVEVGGSTEAFF. Using reference TRBV9 and TRBJ1-1 for the parts outside the CDR3, the full variable domain is DSGVTQTPKHLITATGQRVTLRCSPRSGDLSVYWYQQSLDQGLQFLIQYYNGEERAKGNILERFSAQQFPDLHSELNLSSLELGDSALYFCASSVEVGGSTEAFFGQGTRLTVV.

The chain has TRBV20-1 and TRBJ2-7; the D call may be TRBD1 or TRBD2 (5 bases each). V was trimmed by 4 bases and J by 3 bases, leaving 16 bases between them. The CDR3 loop spans 14 amino acids. CDR1 is DFQATT, CDR2 SNEGSKA, per germline (reference sequence). CDR3 nucleotides: TGCAGTGCTAAGGGACCCGTGGTTGTCTACGAGCAGTACGTC. The encoded protein is CSAKGPVVVYEQYV.

This chain links TRBV4-1 with TRBJ2-1; D may correspond to TRBD1 or TRBD2 (6 bases each). This CDR3 is 16 amino acids long. Germline V lookup: CDR1 MGHRA, CDR2 YSYEKL. V was pared by 0 bases and J by 0 bases, with 9 bases between. The CDR3 DNA sequence: TGCGCCAGCAGCCAAGAAAGGGGGGTCTCCTACAATGAGCAGTTCTTC. It is translated as CASSQERGVSYNEQFF.

This chain connects TRBV30 to TRBJ2-1; the D is unclear. V was trimmed by 4 bases and J by 9 bases, leaving 19 bases between them. CDR1 is GTSNPN and CDR2 is SVGIG in the germline V gene (reference sequence). There are 14 residues in the CDR3. The DNA of the CDR3 is TGTGCCTGGACTACCCCCGGAATGGTCAGTGAGCAGTTCTTC. Protein product: CAWTTPGMVSEQFF.

This clonotype was detected once. V and J are TRBV29-1 and TRBJ2-1, with no clear D. V was trimmed by 6 bases and J by 4 bases, leaving 16 bases between them. The CDR3 covers 14 residues. CDR1 is SQVTM, CDR2 ANQGSEA, per germline. CDR3 DNA sequence: TGCAGCGTCCGACGTCTGAGGTTTTACAATGAGCAGTTCTTC. Its translation is CSVRRLRFYNEQFF.

J is TRBJ2-5 and V is TRBV10-3; the D gene could be TRBD1 or TRBD2 (5 bases each). V was shortened by 1 base and J by 2 bases, with 8 bases between the two germline ends. The CDR3 sequence is 14 residues long. CDR1 is ENHRY, CDR2 SYGVKD, per germline. The CDR3 DNA reads TGTGCCATCAGTGAGTACGAGGGGCAAGAGACCCAGTACTTC. This sequence encodes CAISEYEGQETQYF.

This chain uses TRBV20-1 with TRBJ1-2, with D possibly being TRBD1 (6 bases). The CDR3 consists of 11 residues. Germline V gene sequence: CDR1 DFQATT, CDR2 SNEGSKA (reference sequence). CDR3 coding DNA: TGCTCGGCAGGGGTTAACTATGGCTACACCTTC. Translated: CSAGVNYGYTF.

This sequence joins TRBV5-4 and TRBJ2-5, with 8 bases aligning to TRBD2. Germline CDR1 reads SGHNT; CDR2 reads YYREEE (reference sequence). J lost 5 bases, V lost 4 bases, and 10 bases had no gene match. The CDR3 is made up of 15 amino acids. The CDR3 is CASSVPGTSSETQYF. The CDR3 DNA reads as TGTGCCAGCAGCGTGCCCGGGACTAGTAGCGAGACCCAGTACTTC.

The chain uses TRBV29-1 and TRBJ2-1; 7 nucleotides agree with TRBD2. This CDR3 has 13 residues. V gave up 7 bases and J gave up 9 bases; unmatched junction bases: 12. Germline CDR1 SQVTM, CDR2 ANQGSEA. CDR3 region: CSGVGGGVGEQFF. The CDR3 DNA reads as TGCAGCGGGGTTGGGGGAGGGGTCGGTGAGCAGTTCTTC.

The chain joins TRBV12-3 or TRBV12-4 to TRBJ1-6, with TRBD1 as a possible D gene (5 bases). V was shortened by 6 bases and J by 8 bases, with 11 bases between the two germline ends. The CDR3 spans 13 residues. The chain's CDR3 is CASRQGFYSPLHF. Written as DNA, the CDR3 is TGTGCCAGCAGGCAGGGATTCTATTCACCCCTCCACTTT.

This clonotype was picked up one time. The chain is built from TRBV29-1 and TRBJ2-5, with D possibly matching TRBD2 (7 bases). Trimming pared 8 bases from V and 5 bases from J, leaving 24 bases between. CDR3 size: 15 residues. CDR1 is SQVTM and CDR2 is ANQGSEA in the germline V gene. The CDR3 loop is CSSLARGALLETQYF. For the CDR3, the DNA is TGCAGCTCCTTAGCTCGGGGGGCCCTTCTTGAGACCCAGTACTTC.

This sequence joins TRBV28 and TRBJ2-1; 10 nucleotides agree with TRBD2. CDR3 length: 13 residues. Germline values: CDR1 MDHEN, CDR2 SYDVKM. The V and J ends lost 7 bases and 8 bases, in that order; junction bases with no gene match: 5. Here the CDR3 DNA reads TGTGCCAGCACACTAGCGGGATGGTATGAGCAGTTCTTC. It codes for CASTLAGWYEQFF.

V usage is TRBV29-1 and J usage is TRBJ2-2, with TRBD2 matching 8 bases. V shed 4 bases and J 5 bases; nucleotides not matched to a gene: 3. Germline lookup yields CDR1 SQVTM and CDR2 ANQGSEA. This CDR3 has 13 residues. CDR3 sequence: CSVGTSNTGELFF. For the CDR3, the DNA is TGCAGCGTTGGGACTAGCAATACCGGGGAGCTGTTTTTT.